Following are 2 T cell receptor beta chains from one sample sequenced in a study of T cells after yellow fever vaccination. TCRdb ran MiXCR on the 5' RACE reads and lists one entry per CDR3 protein. Of tens of thousands of distinct CDR3 sequences detected, 4.5% appear once; the ten largest clones hold roughly two fifths. The sequenced sample was PBMCs, either bulk or a sorted T-cell subset (CD4+, CD8+, memory, or dextramer-sorted; not recorded which), obtained on the day of the yellow fever booster vaccination. The source is a man in his late teens or twenties who received the YFV17D yellow fever vaccine.

Ten or more counts support this clonotype. V usage is TRBV5-1 and J usage is TRBJ1-1, with D possibly matching TRBD1 (5 bases). CDR1 and CDR2 (germline): SGHRS, YFSETQ. This CDR3 contains 14 residues. The ends were cut back, 3 bases at V and 1 base at J, with 10 bases in the middle. In DNA form, the CDR3 reads TGCGCCAGCAGCTCTGGACACTCGAACACTGAAGCTTTCTTT. Translation: CASSSGHSNTEAFF.

This clonotype was counted ten times or more. The chain is built from TRBV5-1 and TRBJ2-7; TRBD1 matches 8 bases. Germline lookup yields CDR1 SGHRS and CDR2 YFSETQ. This CDR3 region has 15 residues. Losses at the gene ends were 0 bases for V and 6 bases for J; bases not matched to a gene: 8. The CDR3: CASSLEGQAWGEQYF. CDR3 sequence (DNA): TGCGCCAGCAGCTTGGAGGGACAGGCGTGGGGCGAGCAGTACTTC.